What follows are 20 T cell receptor beta chains derived from one specimen sequenced in a study of shared clonotypes between healthy human individuals. Here immunoSEQ multiplex PCR was the method, and the copy in TCRdb shows in-frame clones only, minus some. This table has fewer than 600,000 clones, about four fifths appearing once. The sequenced sample was PBMCs. These receptors originate from a woman aged 40 to 55 in good health. Some clones in this sample may be carry-over from other donors' samples.

The chain has TRBV4-3 and TRBJ2-1, with D uncertain. The CDR3 has 13 amino acids. In germline, CDR1 is LGHNA, CDR2 YSLEER. V shed 0 bases and J shed 9 bases, with 9 bases lying between them. CDR3 in amino acids: CASSQETWSEQFF. In DNA form, the CDR3 reads TGCGCCAGCAGCCAAGAAACTTGGAGTGAGCAGTTCTTC.

This clone was detected only once. The J gene is TRBJ2-1, the V gene TRBV9; 11 bases map to TRBD1. After removal of 2 bases from V and 6 bases from J, the junction contained 4 bases not matched to a gene. CDR3 size: 15 residues. The germline CDR1 and CDR2 sequences are SGDLS and YYNGEE. The CDR3 sequence: CASSVSGTGGNEQFF. The CDR3 DNA sequence: TGTGCCAGCAGCGTCTCCGGGACAGGGGGCAATGAGCAGTTCTTC. The full variable domain, in which reference TRBV9 and TRBJ2-1 provide the parts outside the CDR3, is DSGVTQTPKHLITATGQRVTLRCSPRSGDLSVYWYQQSLDQGLQFLIQYYNGEERAKGNILERFSAQQFPDLHSELNLSSLELGDSALYFCASSVSGTGGNEQFFGPGTRLTVL.

The chain employs TRBV6-1 and TRBJ1-4; TRBD1 aligns across 10 bases. With V trimmed by 6 bases and J by 6 bases, 4 bases remained unmatched. The CDR3 totals 14 residues. The germline CDR1 and CDR2 sequences are MNHNS and SASEGT. In DNA, the CDR3 is TGTGCCAGCAGCGCCGGGACAGGGGATGAAAAACTGTTTTTT. Translated, it gives CASSAGTGDEKLFF.

This chain uses TRBV6-4 with TRBJ2-1, with a tentative D call TRBD2 (7 bases). Germline CDR1 MRHNA, CDR2 SNTAGT. V lost 10 bases, J lost 7 bases, and 17 bases lay in between. This CDR3 has 13 amino acids. The chain's CDR3 is CAITGRGGNEQFF. Here the CDR3 DNA reads TGTGCCATCACGGGGAGGGGGGGAAATGAGCAGTTCTTC.

Of note for this clone: One end of the junction is discordant with germline, which a read error may explain. The V and J genes are TRBV7-8 and TRBJ1-1; tentatively, D is TRBD1 (6 bases). The CDR3 length is 16 residues. CDR1 and CDR2 (germline): SGHVS, FQNEAQ. The CDR3 reads CASILGQGQRNTEAFF. DNA of the CDR3: TGTGCCAGCATCTTAGGGCAGGGGCAAAGGAACACTGAAGCTTTCTTT.

This rearrangement joins TRBV28 to TRBJ2-1; D perhaps matches TRBD2 (6 bases). V dropped 6 bases and J dropped 0 bases, with 15 bases sitting between them. Germline CDR1 reads MDHEN; CDR2 reads SYDVKM. The CDR3 runs 16 residues. The CDR3 loop is CASSDRSGRSYNEQFF. The CDR3 DNA reads TGTGCCAGCAGCGACAGAAGCGGGCGCTCCTACAATGAGCAGTTCTTC.

This clone was counted once. The same CDR3 can be traced to other DNA sequences in this sample. V and J are TRBV28 and TRBJ2-5; D ambiguous. In germline, CDR1 is MDHEN, CDR2 SYDVKM. Deletions cut 6 bases from V and 2 bases from J, with 4 bases between. The CDR3 extends over 11 amino acids. The CDR3 bases are TGTGCCAGCAGCCTACAAGAGACCCAGTACTTC. It yields the protein CASSLQETQYF.

For the CDR3, the DNA is TGTGCCAGCAGCTTAGTGGGCGTATGGCGAGAGACCCAGTACTTC. Translated: CASSLVGVWRETQYF. The chain recombines TRBV11-2 with TRBJ2-5; D not certain. Germline V gives CDR1 SGHAT, CDR2 FQNNGV. V was trimmed by 1 base and J by 4 bases, leaving 13 bases between them. The CDR3 has 15 amino acids.

The chain uses TRBV30 and TRBJ2-3; a weak D match, TRBD2 (6 bases). The germline V and J ends were trimmed by 1 base and 0 bases, with 8 bases remaining between them. This CDR3 comprises 14 residues. CDR1 GTSNPN and CDR2 SVGIG come from the germline V gene (reference sequence). The CDR3 DNA sequence: TGTGCCTGGAGTGGGGGGACTAGCACAGATACGCAGTATTTT. Encoded protein: CAWSGGTSTDTQYF.

The chain joins TRBV30 to TRBJ1-1; D remains ambiguous. Germline V CDR1 and CDR2: GTSNPN, SVGIG (reference sequence). V was cut by 4 bases and J by 7 bases, with 10 bases left in between. This CDR3 spans 11 amino acids. The CDR3 is CAWTGVLEAFF. The CDR3 nucleotides are TGTGCCTGGACTGGGGTTCTTGAAGCTTTCTTT. Filled out from reference TRBV30 and TRBJ1-1, the complete variable domain reads SQTIHQWPATLVQPVGSPLSLECTVEGTSNPNLYWYRQAAGRGLQLLFYSVGIGQISSEVPQNLSASRPQDRQFILSSKKLLLSDSGFYLCAWTGVLEAFFGQGTRLTVV.

The J gene is TRBJ1-4, the V gene TRBV6-1, with 8 nucleotides matching TRBD1. This CDR3 region has 14 residues. CDR1 is MNHNS, CDR2 SASEGT, per germline. The V and J ends lost 4 bases and 4 bases, in that order; junction bases with no gene match: 2. The CDR3 reads CASSVGQGNEKLFF. For the CDR3, the DNA is TGTGCCAGCAGTGTCGGACAGGGTAATGAAAAACTGTTTTTT.

The chain joins TRBV5-1 to TRBJ2-7; D ambiguous. The CDR3 is made up of 15 amino acids. V was shortened by 0 bases and J by 4 bases, with 14 bases between the two germline ends. Looked up from germline, CDR1 is SGHRS and CDR2 is YFSETQ. Written as DNA, the CDR3 is TGCGCCAGCAGCTTGGTTCCGGGTATGATGTACGAGCAGTACTTC. Protein product: CASSLVPGMMYEQYF.

The chain carries TRBV2 and TRBJ2-3; 10 bases fit TRBD1. J was trimmed by 2 bases and V by 4 bases; bases with no gene match: 6. Per the germline V gene, CDR1 is SNHLY and CDR2 is FYNNEI. CDR3 length equals 16 residues. CDR3 amino acids: CASSAGTGVSTDTQYF. The CDR3 nucleotides are TGTGCCAGCAGTGCCGGGACAGGGGTGTCCACAGATACGCAGTATTTT.

The chain employs TRBV18 and TRBJ2-7; weak D call: TRBD2 (6 bases). The CDR3 spans 15 residues. V lost 5 bases to trimming and J lost 4 bases, with 18 bases between them. Looked up from germline, CDR1 is KGHSH and CDR2 is LQKENI. CDR3 sequence reads: CASSISTSKRYEQYF. DNA of the CDR3: TGTGCCAGCTCAATCTCGACTAGTAAGCGGTACGAGCAGTACTTC.

The chain couples TRBV2 to TRBJ2-6; perhaps TRBD1 as D (6 bases). The CDR3 is 14 amino acids. Trimming took off 9 bases at V and 1 base at J, with 10 bases between the two ends. Germline V gene lookup returns CDR1 SNHLY and CDR2 FYNNEI. The CDR3 DNA sequence: TGTGCCAGACGGACAGCTTCTGGGGCCAACGTCCTGACTTTC. This codes for CARRTASGANVLTF.

This clone was counted a single time. The chain links TRBV19 to TRBJ2-2, with D uncertain. The CDR3 contains 12 residues. With 7 bases removed from V and 4 bases from J, the gap between germline ends came to 7 bases. Per the germline V gene, CDR1 is LNHDA and CDR2 is SQIVND (reference sequence). In DNA form, the CDR3 reads TGTGCCAGTAACTTTCTCACCGGGGAGCTGTTTTTT. It specifies CASNFLTGELFF.

V gene TRBV29-1 combines with J gene TRBJ1-2; D remains unclear. CDR1 SQVTM and CDR2 ANQGSEA come from the germline V gene. This CDR3 region has 14 residues. V was trimmed by 0 bases and J by 6 bases, leaving 14 bases between them. The CDR3 region is CSVEDRLGRDGYTF. DNA for the CDR3: TGCAGCGTTGAAGACCGGTTGGGGAGGGATGGCTACACCTTC. Full variable domain (remainder filled in from reference TRBV29-1 and TRBJ1-2): SAVISQKPSRDICQRGTSLTIQCQVDSQVTMMFWYRQQPGQSLTLIATANQGSEATYESGFVIDKFPISRPNLTFSTLTVSNMSPEDSSIYLCSVEDRLGRDGYTFGSGTRLTVV.

This rearrangement joins TRBV19 to TRBJ1-2; the D is unclear. The germline gives CDR1 LNHDA, CDR2 SQIVND (reference sequence). V lost 6 bases and J 2 bases, leaving 10 bases between the germline ends. CDR3 length: 13 amino acids. In DNA, the CDR3 is TGTGCCAGTAGCCAAGGACGGAACTATGGCTACACCTTC. It is translated as CASSQGRNYGYTF.

This clone was detected a few times. CDR3 loop: CASSYGGSAGEQYF. CDR3 coding DNA: TGTGCCAGCAGTTACGGCGGGAGTGCAGGGGAGCAGTACTTC. The chain uses TRBV6-5 and TRBJ2-7; TRBD2 matches 7 bases. Looked up from germline, CDR1 is MNHEY and CDR2 is SVGAGI. The trim removed 2 bases at V and 7 bases at J, leaving 8 bases unmatched. The CDR3 spans 14 residues.

The genes are TRBV11-2 and TRBJ2-2; the match to TRBD2 covers 7 bases. This CDR3 comprises 16 residues. CDR1 and CDR2 from the germline V gene are SGHAT and FQNNGV. V trimming: 0 bases; J trimming: 6 bases; junction bases outside the gene matches: 7. The CDR3 DNA reads TGTGCCAGCAGCTTAGACGGGGGGTTTAGAGCCGGGGAGCTGTTTTTT. Protein product: CASSLDGGFRAGELFF.